These 31 T cell receptor beta chains were sequenced from one sample in a study of beta chain features in type 1 diabetes. General observations from the study: Among all four CD4+ subsets, Type 1 diabetes patients had TCRB CDR3s that were moderately but significantly shorter.

The isolated RNA, all of it, was reverse transcribed, so expressed TCRB transcripts were what got sequenced. Here immunoSEQ multiplex PCR was the method, and the copy in TCRdb shows in-frame clones only, minus some. The table has roughly 150,000 clones, roughly 8% seen once. These receptors have no known antigen. The sample comprised central memory CD4+ T cells from blood. The receptor source for this set is a woman aged 40 to 50 with type 1 diabetes.

This chain joins TRBV4-2 and TRBJ2-5, with D possibly matching TRBD1 (5 bases). The CDR3 covers 15 residues. Germline V lookup: CDR1 LGHNA, CDR2 YNFKEQ. V was trimmed by 4 bases and J by 2 bases, leaving 14 bases between them. CDR3 DNA sequence: TGTGCCAGCAGCCCCTCCCCCAGGGAACAAGAGACCCAGTACTTC. Residues: CASSPSPREQETQYF.

The chain couples TRBV29-1 to TRBJ2-1; tentative D call: TRBD2 (5 bases). Trimming left V 7 bases short and J 8 bases short, with 15 bases between. From germline, CDR1 is SQVTM and CDR2 ANQGSEA. The CDR3 extends over 12 amino acids. The CDR3 is CSALRGRHEQFF. The CDR3 DNA sequence: TGCAGCGCCCTTCGAGGGCGACATGAGCAGTTCTTC.

This clone was counted many times. In DNA form, the CDR3 reads TGTGCCACCAGCGGTCAGACTGAAGCTTTCTTT. Its protein product is CATSGQTEAFF. The chain uses TRBV15 and TRBJ1-1; D not certain. V lost 5 bases and J lost 5, with 6 bases in between. The CDR3 totals 11 residues. Looked up from germline, CDR1 is LNHNV and CDR2 is YYDKDF (reference sequence).

This clone was recorded a few times. The genes are TRBV4-3 and TRBJ1-2; D not resolved. Germline CDR1 is LGHNA and CDR2 is YSLEER. This CDR3 has 13 amino acids. V shed 0 bases and J shed 5 bases, with 7 bases lying between them. The CDR3 DNA sequence: TGCGCCAGCAGCCAAGACGGTTCATATGGCTACACCTTC. Protein sequence: CASSQDGSYGYTF.

A few counts support this clone. The V and J genes are TRBV11-1 and TRBJ2-2; 8 bases line up with TRBD1. Unmatched junction bases numbered 8, after V lost 8 bases and J lost 6 bases. CDR1 is SGHAT and CDR2 is FQDESV in the germline V gene (reference sequence). The CDR3 has 14 amino acids. CDR3 DNA: TGTGCCAGCGGATTTCCGGGACAGGCCGGGGAGCTGTTTTTT. This translates into CASGFPGQAGELFF.

This sequence joins TRBV28 and TRBJ2-4; 11 nucleotides align to TRBD2. The CDR3 consists of 14 residues. Germline V gives CDR1 MDHEN, CDR2 SYDVKM. J was trimmed by 11 bases and V by 5 bases; bases with no gene match: 8. CDR3 amino acids: CASSPGLAGWVQYF. As DNA, the CDR3 is TGTGCCAGCAGTCCTGGACTAGCGGGTTGGGTTCAGTACTTC.

This clone was found a few times. V usage is TRBV30 and J usage is TRBJ2-5; 7 bases map to TRBD2. The CDR3 has 11 residues. Germline CDR1 is GTSNPN and CDR2 is SVGIG (reference sequence). After removal of 6 bases from V and 5 bases from J, the junction contained 3 bases not matched to a gene. The CDR3 is CACGGGETQYF. The CDR3 nucleotides are TGTGCCTGTGGGGGAGGGGAGACCCAGTACTTC.

J is TRBJ1-1 and V is TRBV18, with D hard to call. V lost 2 bases and J lost 3, with 7 bases in between. The CDR3 has 13 residues. Germline values: CDR1 KGHSH, CDR2 LQKENI. The CDR3 DNA reads TGTGCCAGCTCACCAGAAGCGGACACTGAAGCTTTCTTT. Encoded protein: CASSPEADTEAFF.

The V gene is TRBV10-3, the J gene TRBJ2-7, with 8 nucleotides matching TRBD2. J lost 7 bases, V lost 4 bases, and 12 bases had no gene match. The CDR3 loop spans 15 amino acids. Germline CDR1 ENHRY, CDR2 SYGVKD. The CDR3 coding sequence is TGTGCCATCAGTGCTTTAGCGGGACCCGCTGGGGAGCAGTACTTC. It is translated as CAISALAGPAGEQYF.

This clone has just a few counts. The J gene is TRBJ1-1, the V gene TRBV29-1, with 7 bases lining up with TRBD1. The CDR3 loop spans 15 amino acids. Germline values: CDR1 SQVTM, CDR2 ANQGSEA. V shed 5 bases, J shed 1 base, and the junction held 10 bases outside the gene matches. CDR3 region: CSVPSIGGRNTEAFF. The CDR3 nucleotides read TGCAGCGTTCCAAGTATAGGGGGCCGGAACACTGAAGCTTTCTTT.

The rearrangement links TRBV9 to TRBJ2-3; 8 bases are shared with TRBD2. Germline V gene data show CDR1 as SGDLS and CDR2 as YYNGEE. V shed 1 base, J shed 8 bases, and the junction held 3 bases outside the gene matches. The CDR3 length is 13 residues. The chain's CDR3 is CASSVSGGSTQYF. Here the CDR3 DNA reads TGTGCCAGCAGCGTAAGCGGGGGTAGTACGCAGTATTTT.

This clone was counted a few times. The chain's CDR3 is CASSGQTTNTGELFF. The CDR3 nucleotides are TGCGCCAGCAGCGGTCAGACAACCAACACCGGGGAGCTGTTTTTT. The chain couples TRBV5-1 to TRBJ2-2; D is undetermined. CDR1 and CDR2 from the germline V gene are SGHRS and YFSETQ. V was cut by 4 bases and J by 2 bases, with 12 bases left in between. This CDR3 spans 15 amino acids.

This chain links TRBV14 with TRBJ1-3, with 7 bases fitting TRBD1. V gave up 1 base and J gave up 2 bases; unmatched junction bases: 2. The CDR3 spans 15 residues. Per germline, CDR1 SGHDN and CDR2 FVKESK. The CDR3 spells CASSQAGTAGNTIYF. CDR3 bases: TGTGCCAGCAGCCAAGCAGGGACAGCTGGAAACACCATATATTTT.

This clone has a handful of counts. The chain couples TRBV6-1 to TRBJ2-7, with D perhaps TRBD2 (5 bases). The V end was cut by 7 bases, the J end by 6 bases, with 16 bases between. The CDR3 consists of 13 residues. From germline, CDR1 is MNHNS and CDR2 SASEGT. The CDR3 reads CASTAREGSEQYF. The CDR3 nucleotides are TGTGCCAGCACCGCCCGTGAAGGGAGCGAGCAGTACTTC.

This sequence joins TRBV29-1 and TRBJ2-2, with D perhaps TRBD1 (6 bases). The germline V and J ends were trimmed by 4 bases and 7 bases, with 13 bases remaining between them. The CDR3 sequence is 13 residues long. Germline assignment: CDR1 SQVTM and CDR2 ANQGSEA. CDR3: CSVVLQGDGELFF. CDR3 DNA sequence: TGCAGCGTTGTGTTACAGGGTGACGGGGAGCTGTTTTTT.

This clone was seen a handful of times. V and J are TRBV9 and TRBJ2-1; TRBD1 aligns across 7 bases. The germline V gene has CDR1 SGDLS and CDR2 YYNGEE. Trimming took 2 bases from V and 5 from J; bases not matched to a gene: 4. The CDR3 runs to 14 residues. The CDR3 nucleotides are TGTGCCAGCAGCGTCCGGGACAGACACAATGAGCAGTTCTTC. Translated: CASSVRDRHNEQFF.

This chain links TRBV7-9 with TRBJ2-6; TRBD1 agrees at 8 bases. The CDR3 covers 18 residues. CDR1 is SEHNR and CDR2 is FQNEAQ in the germline V gene (reference sequence). After removal of 1 base from V and 3 bases from J, the junction contained 8 bases not matched to a gene. CDR3 sequence reads: CASSLGPGGASGANVLTF. CDR3 nucleotide sequence: TGTGCCAGCAGCTTAGGACCAGGGGGCGCGAGTGGGGCCAACGTCCTGACTTTC. Drawing the rest from reference TRBV7-9 and TRBJ2-6, the complete variable domain is DTGVSQNPRHKITKRGQNVTFRCDPISEHNRLYWYRQTLGQGPEFLTYFQNEAQLEKSRLLSDRFSAERPKGSFSTLEIQRTEQGDSAMYLCASSLGPGGASGANVLTFGAGSRLTVL.

This clone has more than one count but fewer than ten. The chain is built from TRBV4-1 and TRBJ2-7; 7 nucleotides align to TRBD1. CDR3 length: 15 residues. The ends lost 4 bases at V and 3 bases at J; junction bases unmatched: 9. Germline CDR1 reads MGHRA; CDR2 reads YSYEKL. This CDR3 reads CASSRNDRASYEQYF. As DNA, the CDR3 is TGCGCCAGCAGCCGAAACGACAGGGCAAGCTACGAGCAGTACTTC.

J is TRBJ1-5 and V is TRBV30; D gene ambiguous. The CDR3 runs to 14 residues. From germline, CDR1 is GTSNPN and CDR2 SVGIG (reference sequence). The V gene lost 0 bases and the J gene lost 0 bases, with 6 bases spanning the gap. This chain's CDR3 is CAWSVPYSNQPQHF. The CDR3 coding sequence is TGTGCCTGGAGTGTCCCGTATAGCAATCAGCCCCAGCATTTT.

The CDR3 nucleotides read TGTGCCAGTAGTATGGGGGGACTATACAATGAGCAGTTCTTC. Amino acid sequence: CASSMGGLYNEQFF. The rearrangement joins TRBV19 to TRBJ2-1; 7 nucleotides align to TRBD2. The germline V gene encodes CDR1 LNHDA and CDR2 SQIVND (reference sequence). The CDR3 is made up of 14 amino acids. V lost 3 bases and J lost 4; bases outside the gene matches: 3.

This clone showed up just a few times. This chain joins TRBV7-8 and TRBJ2-7; 8 bases fit TRBD1. The CDR3 consists of 15 residues. After removal of 5 bases from V and 2 bases from J, the junction contained 8 bases not matched to a gene. Germline values: CDR1 SGHVS, CDR2 FQNEAQ. CDR3: CASSPRQGFPYEQYF. The CDR3 coding sequence is TGTGCCAGCAGCCCTAGACAGGGGTTCCCCTACGAGCAGTACTTC. The entire variable domain, with the rest obtained from reference TRBV7-8 and TRBJ2-7, is as follows: GAGVSQSPRYKVAKRGQDVALRCDPISGHVSLFWYQQALGQGPEFLTYFQNEAQLDKSGLPSDRFFAERPEGSVSTLKIQRTQQEDSAVYLCASSPRQGFPYEQYFGPGTRLTVT.

This clone was detected many times. This chain links TRBV2 with TRBJ1-6; 9 bases match TRBD1. Trimming took 3 bases from V and 9 from J; bases not matched to a gene: 6. This CDR3 comprises 15 residues. Germline loops: CDR1 SNHLY, CDR2 FYNNEI. CDR3 nucleotide sequence: TGTGCCAGCAGTGAGATAGGGACAGGGAGTTCACCCCTCCACTTT. This encodes CASSEIGTGSSPLHF.

The gene calls are TRBV30 and TRBJ1-1, with D possibly TRBD1 on 6 matching bases. This CDR3 has 14 amino acids. Germline V CDR1 and CDR2: GTSNPN, SVGIG (reference sequence). V lost 2 bases and J 9 bases, leaving 19 bases between the germline ends. This CDR3 reads CAWSQRVPDRKAFF. CDR3 coding DNA: TGTGCCTGGAGTCAACGGGTCCCGGACAGAAAAGCTTTCTTT.

The chain recombines TRBV18 with TRBJ2-5; D remains ambiguous. In germline, CDR1 is KGHSH, CDR2 LQKENI. The CDR3 consists of 12 residues. Trimming shortened V by 3 bases and J by 5 bases, and 7 bases separated the two germline ends. The CDR3 DNA is TGTGCCAGCTCACCGGCATCCGAGACCCAGTACTTC. Protein product: CASSPASETQYF.

The chain combines TRBV18 with TRBJ2-3; 7 bases match TRBD1. V shed 6 bases and J 3 bases; nucleotides not matched to a gene: 3. The germline V gene encodes CDR1 KGHSH and CDR2 LQKENI. The CDR3 spans 13 residues. The CDR3 sequence: CASSTGQTDTQYF. The CDR3 nucleotides are TGTGCCAGCTCGACAGGGCAAACAGATACGCAGTATTTT.

This chain links TRBV18 with TRBJ2-5, with D perhaps matching TRBD1 (5 bases). The V gene lost 5 bases and the J gene lost 1 base, with 8 bases spanning the gap. CDR3 length: 13 amino acids. Germline V gene sequence: CDR1 KGHSH, CDR2 LQKENI. DNA for the CDR3: TGTGCCAGCTCAACAGGAGTCCAAGAGACCCAGTACTTC. It codes for CASSTGVQETQYF.

The V gene is TRBV7-2, the J gene TRBJ2-1, with 7 positions matching TRBD2. CDR1 SGHTA and CDR2 FQGNSA come from the germline V gene. The CDR3 is 15 amino acids. Trimming cost V 1 base and J 2 bases; bases outside gene matches: 2. CDR3 bases: TGTGCCAGCAGCTTAGAGGGACTAACCTACAATGAGCAGTTCTTC. Its protein is CASSLEGLTYNEQFF.

Only a few counts were recorded for this clone. The V call is TRBV30, the J call TRBJ2-7, with D maybe TRBD1 (6 bases). The V gene's germline CDR1 is GTSNPN and CDR2 SVGIG (reference sequence). V lost 4 bases, J lost 0 bases, and 10 bases lay in between. This CDR3 has 13 residues. CDR3 DNA: TGTGCCTGGACTGACAGGTACTCCTACGAGCAGTACTTC. Its protein is CAWTDRYSYEQYF.

This clone has a handful of counts. The chain carries TRBV9 and TRBJ2-5, with D perhaps TRBD2 (6 bases). The DNA end is a closer match to TRBJ2-7, so the J assignment may be wrong. This CDR3 region has 16 residues. From germline, CDR1 is SGDLS and CDR2 YYNGEE. For the CDR3, the DNA is TGTGCCAGCAGCGTTACGTTTAGCGGCCCCTCCTACGAGCAGTACTTC. Translation: CASSVTFSGPSYEQYF.

This clone occurred a few times. The rearrangement uses TRBV7-2 and TRBJ2-7; TRBD2 is a possible D gene (6 bases). The CDR3 has 13 amino acids. Germline V CDR1 and CDR2: SGHTA, FQGNSA. Between the trimmed V and J ends, which lost 5 bases and 1 base, there was a span of 9 bases. The CDR3 nucleotides are TGTGCCAGCAGCCGGGGGTATTCCTACGAGCAGTACTTC. Translated, it gives CASSRGYSYEQYF.

The table lists this clone with many counts. The chain carries TRBV15 and TRBJ1-2; D is undetermined. This CDR3 has 13 amino acids. In germline, CDR1 is LNHNV, CDR2 YYDKDF (reference sequence). Between the trimmed V and J ends, which lost 5 bases and 1 base, there was a span of 8 bases. This CDR3 reads CATSSTDNYGYTF. Written as DNA, the CDR3 is TGTGCCACCAGCTCTACAGATAACTATGGCTACACCTTC.